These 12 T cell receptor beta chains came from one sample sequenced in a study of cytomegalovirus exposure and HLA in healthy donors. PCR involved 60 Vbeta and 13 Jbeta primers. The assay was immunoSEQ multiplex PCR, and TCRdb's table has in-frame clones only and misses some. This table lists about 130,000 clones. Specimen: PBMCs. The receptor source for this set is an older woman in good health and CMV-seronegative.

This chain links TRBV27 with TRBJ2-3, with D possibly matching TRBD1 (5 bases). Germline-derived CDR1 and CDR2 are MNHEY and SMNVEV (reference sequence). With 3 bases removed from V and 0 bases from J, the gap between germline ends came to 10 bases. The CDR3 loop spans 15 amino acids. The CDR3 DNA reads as TGTGCCAGCAGTTTTGGGCAGGGAAGCACAGATACGCAGTATTTT. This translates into CASSFGQGSTDTQYF.

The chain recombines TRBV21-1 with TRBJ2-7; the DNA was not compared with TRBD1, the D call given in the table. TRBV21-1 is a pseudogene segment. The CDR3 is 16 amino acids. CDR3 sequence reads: CASSPPPGQGSDEQYF. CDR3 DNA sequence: TGTGCCAGCAGCCCACCTCCAGGACAGGGGTCAGACGAGCAGTACTTC.

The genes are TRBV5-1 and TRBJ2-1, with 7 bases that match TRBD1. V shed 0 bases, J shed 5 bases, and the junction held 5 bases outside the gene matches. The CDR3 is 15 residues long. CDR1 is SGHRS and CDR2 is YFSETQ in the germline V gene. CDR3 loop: CASSLGQGLHNEQFF. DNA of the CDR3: TGCGCCAGCAGCTTGGGACAGGGCCTCCACAATGAGCAGTTCTTC.

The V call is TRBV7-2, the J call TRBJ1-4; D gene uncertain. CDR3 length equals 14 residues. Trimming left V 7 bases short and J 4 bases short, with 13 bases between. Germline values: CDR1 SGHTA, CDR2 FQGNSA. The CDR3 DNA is TGTGCCAGCACCCGGGTAGCGGGTAATGAAAAACTGTTTTTT. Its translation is CASTRVAGNEKLFF.

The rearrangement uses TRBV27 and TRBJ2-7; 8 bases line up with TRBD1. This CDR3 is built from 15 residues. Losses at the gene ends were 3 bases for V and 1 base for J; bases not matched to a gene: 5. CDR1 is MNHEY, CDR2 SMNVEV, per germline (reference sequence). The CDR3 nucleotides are TGTGCCAGCAGTTTCCTCCACAGGGGGTCCTACGAGCAGTACTTC. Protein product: CASSFLHRGSYEQYF.

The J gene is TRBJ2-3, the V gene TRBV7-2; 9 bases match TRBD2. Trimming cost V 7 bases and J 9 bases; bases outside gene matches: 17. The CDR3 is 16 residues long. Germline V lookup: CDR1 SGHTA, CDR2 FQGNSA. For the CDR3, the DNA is TGTGCCAGCATCCACGATAGCGGGAGAGCCCATAGCACGCAGTATTTT. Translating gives CASIHDSGRAHSTQYF.

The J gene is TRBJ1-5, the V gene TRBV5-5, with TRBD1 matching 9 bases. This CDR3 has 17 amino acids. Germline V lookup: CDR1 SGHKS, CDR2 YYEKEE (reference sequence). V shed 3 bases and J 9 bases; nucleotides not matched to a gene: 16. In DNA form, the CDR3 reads TGTGCCAGCAGCTCGAAAATTGGGACAGGGTGGGAGCGGCCCCAGCATTTT. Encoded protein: CASSSKIGTGWERPQHF.

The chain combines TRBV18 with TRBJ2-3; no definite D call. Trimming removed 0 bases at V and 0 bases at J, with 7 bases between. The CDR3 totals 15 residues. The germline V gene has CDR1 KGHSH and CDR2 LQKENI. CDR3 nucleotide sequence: TGTGCCAGCTCACCACCAGGCAGGAGCACAGATACGCAGTATTTT. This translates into CASSPPGRSTDTQYF.

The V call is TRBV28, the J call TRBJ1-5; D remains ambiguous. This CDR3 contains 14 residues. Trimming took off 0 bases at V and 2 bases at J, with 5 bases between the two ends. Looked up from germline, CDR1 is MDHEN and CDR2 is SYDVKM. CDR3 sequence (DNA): TGTGCCAGCAGTTTATGGATAGGCAATCAGCCCCAGCATTTT. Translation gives CASSLWIGNQPQHF.

CDR3 residues: CASSLGGQGFSYGYTF. As DNA, the CDR3 is TGCGCCAGCAGCTTGGGCGGACAGGGGTTTAGCTATGGCTACACCTTC. This chain uses TRBV5-1 with TRBJ1-2; 9 bases align to TRBD1. The CDR3 totals 16 residues. Germline CDR1 SGHRS, CDR2 YFSETQ. With 0 bases clipped from V and 4 bases from J, the junction kept 7 bases outside the gene matches.

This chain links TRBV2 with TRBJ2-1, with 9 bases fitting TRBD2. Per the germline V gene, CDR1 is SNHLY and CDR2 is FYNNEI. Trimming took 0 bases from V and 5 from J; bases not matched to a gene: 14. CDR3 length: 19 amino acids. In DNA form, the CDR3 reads TGTGCCAGCAGTGAAGCGCATCTAGCGGGGCGACGAAAAGACAATGAGCAGTTCTTC. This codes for CASSEAHLAGRRKDNEQFF.

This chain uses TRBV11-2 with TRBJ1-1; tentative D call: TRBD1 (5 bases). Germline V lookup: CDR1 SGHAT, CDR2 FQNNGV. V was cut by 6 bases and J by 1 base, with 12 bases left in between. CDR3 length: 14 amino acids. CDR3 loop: CASSRAGWNTEAFF. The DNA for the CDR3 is TGTGCCAGCAGTAGGGCAGGGTGGAACACTGAAGCTTTCTTT.